This record looks at one T cell receptor beta chain sequence and its context. The clone's antigen remains unknown. Sequence at one end of the junction differs from germline and may be a read error. The library was prepared using 5' RACE. The listed sequencing device is Illumina HiSeq 2500. A second PCR of roughly 6 to 12 cycles was run with a J-beta primer mix and a sample-barcoded 5' primer. A template-switch 5' adaptor carrying 12 random nucleotides introduced a unique molecular identifier onto each TCR beta cDNA molecule. Each sample yielded at least 3 million CDR3-containing paired-end reads. First-strand cDNA synthesis was performed from all RNA using the Mint cDNA synthesis kit, with priming by a TRBC-specific oligonucleotide. After uracil-DNA glycosylase treatment, a first 18-cycle PCR used universal primers M1SS and BC2_uni_R on all cDNA. On the authors' methods: Each sample was normalized by randomly selecting 1 million high-quality reads, each carrying a distinct molecular identifier. Reads sharing molecular identifiers were discarded rather than binned into consensus sequences. MiTCR, with a Q25 quality threshold and the strictest error-elimination algorithm, was used for CDR3 identification, clonotype clustering and error correction. Lower-bound total TCR beta diversity was estimated with a nonparametric unseen species model using Euler transformation. TCRdb reprocessing: public reads trimmed at Q25 with fastp, clones called with MiXCR, in-frame beta chains kept. One record per CDR3 amino acid sequence lists the most common genes and DNA. These V and J calls are TCRdb output, not the study's own analysis. The sample contains about 1.5 million distinct CDR3 sequences, roughly two fifths of them found a single time. Of the sample, approximately 4% is held by the ten largest clones.

The sample comes from a study of blood T cells in healthy people across ages (dated by TCRdb to the mid-2010s). As for the study more broadly: In model experiments, template switching captured roughly one uniquely barcoded TCR beta cDNA molecule for every two T cells. Using deep sequencing normalized with unique cDNA molecular identifiers, the study measured how TCR beta repertoire diversity changes with age. The donors were divided into four age groups: young (average approximately 16 years), middle-aged (around 37), aged (about 56) and long-lived (around 87). To avoid experimental bias, donors of different ages were spread randomly across the sequencing lanes. Using the same blood draw, the study looked at two additional independent replicas of 1 million unique cDNA reads for two donors, one aged 18 to 30 and the other aged 80 or older. Study-wide conclusions, independent of this receptor: Because the CMV infection status of the donors was unknown, age-related changes in expanded clonotypes may potentially have been confounded. Conclusive comparison of naive and antigen-experienced compartments was prevented by the profiling of bulk unsorted PBMCs. Estimates of total diversity based on one million sequenced T cells were considered lower bounds and underestimates. There was a strong correlation between observed TCR beta diversity and the percentage of naive T cells measured by flow cytometry. As age increased, observed TCR beta diversity per million T cells dropped in a roughly linear way, and a significant reduction was already evident by age 40. Compared with the aged group, the long-lived group had more naive CD4+ T cells, fewer expanded clones and increased TCR diversity, suggesting age selection.

The donors were roughly 40 Caucasian individuals from Russia, aged 6 to 90 years, who were systemically healthy. Around 10 milliliters of peripheral blood were drawn from each donor into EDTA-treated Vacutainer tubes. PBMCs were isolated by Ficoll-Paque density-gradient centrifugation, with at least 6 million obtained per sample. Trizol reagent was used to extract total RNA from the PBMCs, yielding at least 6 micrograms per sample. For every donor, an aliquot of PBMCs went through flow cytometry to measure the percentages of naive CD45RAhigh/CD27high T cells. The CDR3 runs 14 amino acids, cysteine and phenylalanine included. The CDR3 DNA has 42 bases and is translated from base 1. CDR1 and CDR2 are read off the germline V gene as KGHDR and SFDVKD.

The V and J genes are TRBV24-1 and TRBJ2-4; 8 middle bases align to TRBD1. The J call may be faulty, since TRBJ2-5 better matches the DNA end. This TCR was recovered from a woman aged 18-29 years in good health. Sequenced input: blood. The DNA reads TGTGCCGCCAGTGACCCGGACAGGGCTACGACCCAGTACTTC. Translated, this is CAASDPDRATTQYF.